The 18 T cell receptor beta chains below come from one sample, sequenced in a study of regulatory T cells in long-lasting Graves disease. Sequencing libraries for TCR beta were prepared with iRepertoire HTBI primers and Arm-PCR of CDR3 regions. TCRdb called the multiplex PCR reads again in MiXCR, with one record for every CDR3 protein. The sample gives around 450,000 distinct CDR3 sequences, 15% of which show up once; 15% to 20% is in the top ten. Time point described: newly diagnosed GD, antithyroid drugs for less than 3 months. Construction of the TCR library relied on RNA isolated from PBMCs. These same data were also listed under a study on T cells in Graves' hyperthyroidism and ophthalmopathy.

This specimen consisted of peripheral blood mononuclear cells (PBMCs), obtained at new diagnosis, from a patient treated with antithyroid drugs. The origin of the receptors is a woman in her 30s with Graves disease.

There are many counts of this clonotype. V gene TRBV2 combines with J gene TRBJ2-5; D might be TRBD1 (5 bases). This CDR3 has 13 amino acids. The germline V gene has CDR1 SNHLY and CDR2 FYNNEI. V was pared by 1 base and J by 2 bases, with 5 bases between. CDR3 bases: TGTGCCAGCAGTGAAGACAGGCAAGAGACCCAGTACTTC. Translated: CASSEDRQETQYF. Using reference TRBV2 and TRBJ2-5 for the parts outside the CDR3, the full variable domain is EPEVTQTPSHQVTQMGQEVILRCVPISNHLYFYWYRQILGQKVEFLVSFYNNEISEKSEIFDDQFSVERPDGSNFTLKIRSTKLEDSAMYFCASSEDRQETQYFGPGTRLLVL.

This clonotype was seen a handful of times. This chain joins TRBV2 and TRBJ2-2; D is undetermined. CDR1 SNHLY and CDR2 FYNNEI come from the germline V gene. This CDR3 has 13 amino acids. Trimming shortened V by 6 bases and J by 0 bases, and 5 bases separated the two germline ends. CDR3 DNA: TGTGCCAGCAGGCCAGCGAACACCGGGGAGCTGTTTTTT. It is translated as CASRPANTGELFF.

This clonotype was recorded at least ten times. CDR3 DNA sequence: TGCAGCGTAGAGACTAGCGGGAGACTCACAGATACGCAGTATTTT. This gives the protein CSVETSGRLTDTQYF. This chain links TRBV29-1 with TRBJ2-3; 12 nucleotides match TRBD2. The germline V gene encodes CDR1 SQVTM and CDR2 ANQGSEA. This CDR3 is 15 amino acids long. The J segment lost 2 bases and the V segment lost 6 bases, leaving 6 bases of the junction unmatched.

This clonotype was picked up many times. This rearrangement joins TRBV10-3 to TRBJ1-1; D remains ambiguous. CDR1 and CDR2 from the germline V gene are ENHRY and SYGVKD. V dropped 5 bases and J dropped 2 bases, with 6 bases sitting between them. The CDR3 extends over 12 amino acids. CDR3: CAISIGNTEAFF. The CDR3 DNA follows: TGTGCCATCAGTATAGGAAACACTGAAGCTTTCTTT.

This clonotype was found many times. The chain uses TRBV10-3 and TRBJ2-7; 8 bases are a match to TRBD1. The ends lost 2 bases at V and 3 bases at J; junction bases unmatched: 0. The CDR3 runs 13 residues. Germline-derived CDR1 and CDR2 are ENHRY and SYGVKD. The CDR3 protein is CAISEGQGYEQYF. In DNA, the CDR3 is TGTGCCATCAGTGAGGGACAGGGCTACGAGCAGTACTTC.

This clonotype turned up a few times. The chain couples TRBV5-6 to TRBJ1-4; possibly TRBD1 for D (6 bases). Trimming shortened V by 2 bases and J by 8 bases, and 10 bases separated the two germline ends. Germline V lookup: CDR1 SGHDT, CDR2 YYEEEE. The CDR3 sequence is 13 residues long. For the CDR3, the DNA is TGTGCCAGCAGCTTACAGGGTCCAGAAAAACTGTTTTTT. This gives the protein CASSLQGPEKLFF.

This clonotype was counted ten times or more. The V and J genes are TRBV28 and TRBJ2-2, with 7 bases that match TRBD1. The CDR3 consists of 14 residues. V dropped 2 bases and J dropped 9; count of bases not matched to a gene: 6. Germline CDR1 and CDR2: MDHEN and SYDVKM. The CDR3 region is CASSLDRVRRELFF. For the CDR3, the DNA is TGTGCCAGCAGTTTAGACAGGGTTAGAAGGGAGCTGTTTTTT.

The V gene is TRBV5-1, the J gene TRBJ2-7, with D possibly being TRBD1 (6 bases). The V end was cut by 4 bases, the J end by 2 bases, with 16 bases between. The CDR3 is made up of 15 amino acids. The germline CDR1 and CDR2 sequences are SGHRS and YFSETQ. CDR3 region: CASSPAGTPTYEQYF. CDR3 nucleotide sequence: TGCGCCAGCAGCCCGGCCGGGACACCCACCTACGAGCAGTACTTC.

In its sample, this clonotype was seen many times. The chain combines TRBV28 with TRBJ2-3; D is perhaps TRBD1 (6 bases). Trimming cost V 10 bases and J 2 bases, with 16 bases left between them. The CDR3 runs 14 residues. CDR1 is MDHEN, CDR2 SYDVKM, per germline. The CDR3 sequence is CATGQGSNTDTQYF. The CDR3, as DNA: TGTGCCACCGGGCAGGGGTCTAACACAGATACGCAGTATTTT.

This clonotype has a count of ten or more. Here the CDR3 reads CASSLEVVAGNYEQYF. The CDR3 coding sequence is TGTGCCAGCAGCTTAGAGGTTGTAGCGGGAAACTACGAGCAGTACTTC. The chain couples TRBV7-8 to TRBJ2-7; 8 bases are a match to TRBD2. Germline V gives CDR1 SGHVS, CDR2 FQNEAQ. With 1 base clipped from V and 3 bases from J, the junction kept 8 bases outside the gene matches. This CDR3 has 16 residues. The variable domain in full, with the rest retrieved from reference TRBV7-8 and TRBJ2-7, is GAGVSQSPRYKVAKRGQDVALRCDPISGHVSLFWYQQALGQGPEFLTYFQNEAQLDKSGLPSDRFFAERPEGSVSTLKIQRTQQEDSAVYLCASSLEVVAGNYEQYFGPGTRLTVT.

In its sample, this clonotype was seen many times. This chain uses TRBV6-2 or TRBV6-3 with TRBJ2-1; D might be TRBD2 (6 bases). V dropped 2 bases and J dropped 0 bases, with 11 bases sitting between them. This CDR3 has 16 amino acids. Germline V gene lookup returns CDR1 MNHEY and CDR2 SVGEGT. The CDR3 DNA reads TGTGCCAGCAGTTACGGGGCGGGACCCTCCTACAATGAGCAGTTCTTC. Translated: CASSYGAGPSYNEQFF.

This chain links TRBV5-1 with TRBJ2-1, with 16 nucleotides matching TRBD2. CDR1 and CDR2 from the germline V gene are SGHRS and YFSETQ. V shed 5 bases, J shed 4 bases, and the junction held 6 bases outside the gene matches. This CDR3 is built from 17 residues. The CDR3 nucleotides read TGCGCCAGCAGGGAGGGACTAGCGGGAGGGACGTACAATGAGCAGTTCTTC. Encoded protein: CASREGLAGGTYNEQFF. Full variable domain (missing parts from reference TRBV5-1 and TRBJ2-1): KAGVTQTPRYLIKTRGQQVTLSCSPISGHRSVSWYQQTPGQGLQFLFEYFSETQRNKGNFPGRFSGRQFSNSRSEMNVSTLELGDSALYLCASREGLAGGTYNEQFFGPGTRLTVL.

This clonotype has at least ten counts. Mismatch with germline at one junction end may stem from a read error. The genes are TRBV5-1 and TRBJ2-5; D not certain. This CDR3 is built from 12 residues. CDR1 SGHRS and CDR2 YFSETQ come from the germline V gene. As DNA, the CDR3 is TGTGCCAGCAGTTTGCTAGGGGAGACCCAGTACTTC. Translated, it gives CASSLLGETQYF.

This clonotype was recorded many times. In nucleotides, the CDR3 is TGTGCCAGTAGTGTGCGAGGGAACTATGGCTACACCTTC. It yields the protein CASSVRGNYGYTF. The rearrangement joins TRBV19 to TRBJ1-2; D ambiguous. V dropped 5 bases and J dropped 2 bases, with 9 bases sitting between them. The V gene's germline CDR1 is LNHDA and CDR2 SQIVND (reference sequence). The CDR3 is made up of 13 amino acids. The full variable domain, with the rest looked up from reference TRBV19 and TRBJ1-2, is DGGITQSPKYLFRKEGQNVTLSCEQNLNHDAMYWYRQDPGQGLRLIYYSQIVNDFQKGDIAEGYSVSREKKESFPLTVTSAQKNPTAFYLCASSVRGNYGYTFGSGTRLTVV.

The chain joins TRBV7-9 to TRBJ2-5; D may be TRBD2 (6 bases). Germline V gene lookup returns CDR1 SEHNR and CDR2 FQNEAQ (reference sequence). V lost 10 bases to trimming and J lost 4 bases, with 25 bases between them. The length of the CDR3 is 16 residues. The CDR3 is CATSKVGGGPLETQYF. The DNA of the CDR3 is TGTGCCACCTCGAAGGTGGGGGGAGGCCCATTAGAGACCCAGTACTTC. The complete variable domain, with remaining parts taken from reference TRBV7-9 and TRBJ2-5, reads DTGVSQNPRHKITKRGQNVTFRCDPISEHNRLYWYRQTLGQGPEFLTYFQNEAQLEKSRLLSDRFSAERPKGSFSTLEIQRTEQGDSAMYLCATSKVGGGPLETQYFGPGTRLLVL.

This clonotype has at least ten counts. J is TRBJ2-7 and V is TRBV29-1; D not resolved. CDR1 is SQVTM, CDR2 ANQGSEA, per germline. The germline V and J ends were trimmed by 4 bases and 3 bases, with 7 bases remaining between them. The CDR3 is made up of 11 amino acids. Here the CDR3 reads CSVAGNYEQYF. CDR3 DNA: TGCAGCGTTGCCGGAAACTACGAGCAGTACTTC.

This clonotype was found many times. This chain joins TRBV2 and TRBJ2-3, with 7 positions matching TRBD1. CDR1 is SNHLY and CDR2 is FYNNEI in the germline V gene. V shed 6 bases, J shed 9 bases, and the junction held 9 bases outside the gene matches. CDR3 length: 13 residues. The CDR3 DNA follows: TGTGCCAGCAGCACCGGGCTGACAGGGACGCAGTATTTT. Encoded protein: CASSTGLTGTQYF.

This clonotype came up many times. The genes are TRBV24-1 and TRBJ2-5; a possible D gene is TRBD1 (5 bases). Trimming pared 4 bases from V and 5 bases from J, leaving 13 bases between. CDR1 and CDR2 (germline): KGHDR, SFDVKD. This CDR3 region has 14 residues. CDR3 bases: TGTGCCACCAGTGACGCAGGGAATTGGGAGACCCAGTACTTC. This translates into CATSDAGNWETQYF.